This TCR beta chain stems from a study of T cells in Graves' hyperthyroidism and ophthalmopathy. The length of the CDR3 is 15 residues. Between the trimmed V and J ends, which lost 6 bases and 0 bases, there was a span of 12 bases. Germline V CDR1 and CDR2: KGHSH, LQKENI. Only a few counts were recorded for this clonotype. Authors of the study amplified TCR beta CDR3 regions from RNA transcripts. TCR CDR3 regions were first amplified by RT-PCR with HTBI primers. TCRdb reprocessed the multiplex PCR reads via MiXCR and lists one record per CDR3 protein. The sample yields 310,000 or so distinct CDR3 sequences, 15% to 20% seen once.

The source is a woman aged 55-69 years with Graves' ophthalmopathy. The rearrangement links TRBV18 to TRBJ1-3, with TRBD1 as a possible D gene (6 bases). Sequenced material: blood. For the CDR3, the DNA is TGTGCCAGCTCCGAGGACAGCTTCTCTGGAAACACCATATATTTT. This codes for CASSEDSFSGNTIYF.